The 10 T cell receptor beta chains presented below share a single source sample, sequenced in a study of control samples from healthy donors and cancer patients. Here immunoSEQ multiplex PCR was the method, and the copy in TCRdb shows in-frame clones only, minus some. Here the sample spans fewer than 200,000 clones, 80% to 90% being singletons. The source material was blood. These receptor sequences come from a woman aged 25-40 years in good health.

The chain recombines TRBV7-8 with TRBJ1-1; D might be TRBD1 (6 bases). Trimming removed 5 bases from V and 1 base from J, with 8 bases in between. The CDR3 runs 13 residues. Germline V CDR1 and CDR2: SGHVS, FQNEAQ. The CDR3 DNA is TGTGCCAGCAGCCTGGGACAGAACACTGAAGCTTTCTTT. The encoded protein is CASSLGQNTEAFF.

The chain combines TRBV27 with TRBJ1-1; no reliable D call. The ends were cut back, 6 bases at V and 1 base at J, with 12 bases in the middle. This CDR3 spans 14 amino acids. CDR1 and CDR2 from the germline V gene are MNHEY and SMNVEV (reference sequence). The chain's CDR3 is CASRPFDKNTEAFF. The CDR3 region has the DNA TGTGCCAGCAGACCTTTCGACAAGAACACTGAAGCTTTCTTT.

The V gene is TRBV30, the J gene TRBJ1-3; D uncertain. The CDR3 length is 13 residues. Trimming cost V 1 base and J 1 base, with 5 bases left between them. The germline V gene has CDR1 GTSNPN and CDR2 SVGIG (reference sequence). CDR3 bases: TGTGCCTGGAGTGCGGAGTCTGGAAACACCATATATTTT. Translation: CAWSAESGNTIYF.

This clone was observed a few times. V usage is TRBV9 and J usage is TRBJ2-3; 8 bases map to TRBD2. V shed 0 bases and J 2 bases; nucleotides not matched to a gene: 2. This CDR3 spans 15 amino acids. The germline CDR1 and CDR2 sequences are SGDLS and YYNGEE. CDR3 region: CASSVAGGLTDTQYF. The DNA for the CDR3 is TGTGCCAGCAGCGTAGCGGGGGGGCTCACAGATACGCAGTATTTT.

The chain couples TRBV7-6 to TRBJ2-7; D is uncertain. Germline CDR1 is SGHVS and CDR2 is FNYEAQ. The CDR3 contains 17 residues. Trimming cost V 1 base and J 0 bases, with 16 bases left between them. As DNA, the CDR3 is TGTGCCAGCAGCTTAGAGGCGGAGAGAGCTAACTCCTACGAGCAGTACTTC. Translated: CASSLEAERANSYEQYF.

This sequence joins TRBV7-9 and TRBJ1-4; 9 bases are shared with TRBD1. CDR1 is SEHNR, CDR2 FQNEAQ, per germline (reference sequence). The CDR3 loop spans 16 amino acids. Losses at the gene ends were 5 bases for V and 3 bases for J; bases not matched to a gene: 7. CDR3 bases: TGTGCCAGCAGCGCGAGAGACAGGGGGGCTAATGAAAAACTGTTTTTT. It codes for CASSARDRGANEKLFF.

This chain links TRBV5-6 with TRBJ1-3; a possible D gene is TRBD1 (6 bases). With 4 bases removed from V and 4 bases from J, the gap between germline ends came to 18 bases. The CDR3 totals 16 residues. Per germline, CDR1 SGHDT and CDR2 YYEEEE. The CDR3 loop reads CASSLRLAGAGNTIYF. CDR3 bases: TGTGCCAGCAGCCTCCGCCTTGCAGGGGCCGGAAACACCATATATTTT. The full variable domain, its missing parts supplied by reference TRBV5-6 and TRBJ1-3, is DAGVTQSPTHLIKTRGQQVTLRCSPKSGHDTVSWYQQALGQGPQFIFQYYEEEERQRGNFPDRFSGHQFPNYSSELNVNALLLGDSALYLCASSLRLAGAGNTIYFGEGSWLTVV.

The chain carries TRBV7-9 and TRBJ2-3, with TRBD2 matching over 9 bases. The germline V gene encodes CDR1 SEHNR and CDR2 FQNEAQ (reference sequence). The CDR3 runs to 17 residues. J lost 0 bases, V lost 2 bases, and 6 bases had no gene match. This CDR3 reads CASSLRASGVSTDTQYF. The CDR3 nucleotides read TGTGCCAGCAGCTTAAGGGCTAGCGGGGTGAGCACAGATACGCAGTATTTT.

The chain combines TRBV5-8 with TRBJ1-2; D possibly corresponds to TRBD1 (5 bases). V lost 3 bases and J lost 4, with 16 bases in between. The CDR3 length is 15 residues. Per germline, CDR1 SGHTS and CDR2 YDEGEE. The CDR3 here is CASSSGPLSAYGYTF. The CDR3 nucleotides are TGTGCCAGCAGCTCGGGACCTCTTTCTGCCTATGGCTACACCTTC.

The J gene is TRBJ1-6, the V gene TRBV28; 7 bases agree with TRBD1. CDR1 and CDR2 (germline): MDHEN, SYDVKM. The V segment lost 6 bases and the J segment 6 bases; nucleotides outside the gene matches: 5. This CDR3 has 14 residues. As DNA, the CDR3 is TGTGCCAGCAGGCTCGGGACAGCTAATTCACCCCTCCACTTT. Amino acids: CASRLGTANSPLHF.